These T cell receptor beta chains were read from a single sample in a study of cytomegalovirus exposure and HLA in healthy donors. Data came from immunoSEQ multiplex PCR; TCRdb stores just in-frame clones and leaves some out. The table has more than 80,000 clones, around 80% seen once; the top ten hold approximately 3.7%. The sample was PBMCs. All receptors derive from a man in his sixties in good health and CMV-seronegative. Both conserved end residues are part of each CDR3. The D gene is left open where the match is weak. For some rows the clone size is stated as once, few or many, or as a class when expanded; others skip it.

CASSYSRGQGYEQYF | TGTGCCAGCAGTTACTCCCGTGGACAGGGCTACGAGCAGTACTTC | TRBJ2-7 | TRBD1 | - | TRBV6-6
CASSTTGGNQPQHF | TGTGCCAGCAGTACCACAGGGGGAAATCAGCCCCAGCATTTT | TRBJ1-5 | TRBD1 | - | TRBV6-5
CASSGQGASGELFF | TGTGCCAGCAGTGGACAGGGGGCTTCCGGGGAGCTGTTTTTT | TRBJ2-2 | TRBD1 | few | TRBV2
CASMGRVDNQPQHF | TGTGCCAGTATGGGCAGGGTGGACAATCAGCCCCAGCATTTT | TRBJ1-5 | - | - | TRBV19
CASAGRGTGANVLTF | TGCGCCAGCGCCGGGAGGGGGACTGGGGCCAACGTCCTGACTTTC | TRBJ2-6 | TRBD2 | - | TRBV5-1
CASSQDLGQGAFYNEQFF | TGTGCCAGCAGCCAAGACCTGGGACAGGGGGCGTTCTACAATGAGCAGTTCTTC | TRBJ2-1 | TRBD1 | - | TRBV4-2
CASGPPGRETQYF | TGTGCCAGTGGCCCACCGGGAAGGGAGACCCAGTACTTC | TRBJ2-5 | - | - | TRBV19
CASGRGYQPQHF | TGTGCCAGCGGCAGGGGCTATCAGCCCCAGCATTTT | TRBJ1-5 | - | few | TRBV27
CAWRPGTEGLLFF | TGTGCCTGGAGGCCCGGGACAGAGGGCCTTCTGTTTTTT | TRBJ1-4 | TRBD1 | - | TRBV30
CASSLGATPVYNEQFF | TGTGCCAGCAGCTTAGGGGCGACGCCGGTATACAATGAGCAGTTCTTC | TRBJ2-1 | - | - | TRBV7-7
CASSGNRDTIYF | TGTGCCAGCAGCGGAAACCGGGACACCATATATTTT | TRBJ1-3 | - | - | TRBV11-2
CASSYATGGGYYGYTF | TGCGCCAGCAGCTACGCCACAGGGGGCGGTTACTATGGCTACACCTTC | TRBJ1-2 | TRBD1 | - | TRBV5-1
CASSLRGSGNTIYF | TGTGCCAGCAGCCTCAGGGGTTCTGGAAACACCATATATTTT | TRBJ1-3 | - | - | TRBV7-2
CASSMRTASDTQYF | TGTGCCAGTAGTATGAGGACAGCCTCAGATACGCAGTATTTT | TRBJ2-3 | - | - | TRBV19
CASRSTDTQYF | TGCGCCAGCCGTAGCACAGATACGCAGTATTTT | TRBJ2-3 | - | - | TRBV5-1
CASSIGQHTNEKLFF | TGTGCCAGTAGTATCGGACAGCACACTAATGAAAAACTGTTTTTT | TRBJ1-4 | - | - | TRBV19
CAIRTSGGWDEQFF | TGTGCCATCAGAACTAGCGGGGGGTGGGATGAGCAGTTCTTC | TRBJ2-1 | TRBD2 | - | TRBV10-3
CASSSPSGGYEQYF | TGTGCCAGCAGCTCCCCTAGCGGGGGTTACGAGCAGTACTTC | TRBJ2-7 | TRBD2 | - | TRBV7-9